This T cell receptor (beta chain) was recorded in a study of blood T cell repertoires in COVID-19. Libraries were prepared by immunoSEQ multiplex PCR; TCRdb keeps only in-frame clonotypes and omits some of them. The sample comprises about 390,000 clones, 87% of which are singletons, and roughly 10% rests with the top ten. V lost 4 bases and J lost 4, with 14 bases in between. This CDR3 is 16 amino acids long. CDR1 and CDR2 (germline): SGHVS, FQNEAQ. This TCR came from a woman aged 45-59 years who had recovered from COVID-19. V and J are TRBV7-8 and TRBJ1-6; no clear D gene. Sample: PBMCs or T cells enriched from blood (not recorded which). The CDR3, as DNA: TGTGCCAGCAGCTCCGCCCTCGGGGTTTATAATTCACCCCTCCACTTT. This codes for CASSSALGVYNSPLHF.